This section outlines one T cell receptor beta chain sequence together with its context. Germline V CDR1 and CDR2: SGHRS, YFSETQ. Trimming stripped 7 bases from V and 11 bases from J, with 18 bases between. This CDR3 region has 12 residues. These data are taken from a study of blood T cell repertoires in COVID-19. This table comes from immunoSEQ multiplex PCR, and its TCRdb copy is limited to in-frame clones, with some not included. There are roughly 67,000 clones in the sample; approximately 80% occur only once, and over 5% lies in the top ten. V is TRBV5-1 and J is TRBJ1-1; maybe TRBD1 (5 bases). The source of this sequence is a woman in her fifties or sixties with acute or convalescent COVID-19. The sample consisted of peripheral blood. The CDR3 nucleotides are TGCGCCAGCGGGGGGGACCGAGTCAATGCTTTCTTT. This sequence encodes CASGGDRVNAFF.